This T cell receptor beta chain was obtained from a study of T cells in Graves' hyperthyroidism and ophthalmopathy. Every diagnosis used clinical symptoms, serum thyroxine and TRAb, thyroid ultrasound and orbital computed tomography. The study, taken as a whole, reports: In simple terms, a model built on 13 V-J features told ophthalmopathy apart from stable hyperthyroidism.

TCR beta CDR3 region amplification was performed from RNA transcripts. The HTBI primer set served for first-round RT-PCR of the TCR CDR3. TCRdb reprocessed the multiplex PCR reads via MiXCR and lists one record per CDR3 protein. The data hold 660,000 or so distinct CDR3 sequences, with about 45% observed a single time. The sample holds many counts of this clonotype. Antigen specificity is unknown. The germline V and J ends were trimmed by 7 bases and 3 bases, with 12 bases remaining between them. Germline lookup yields CDR1 SNHLY and CDR2 FYNNEI. The CDR3 runs to 13 residues. Source material: peripheral blood or thyroid tissue (not recorded which). The rearrangement links TRBV2 to TRBJ1-1, with D tentatively TRBD1 (5 bases). The sequence came from an adult man with Graves' disease, either hyperthyroidism or ophthalmopathy (not recorded which). CDR3 DNA: TGTGCCAGCAAAAGGGGCAGGGACACTGAAGCTTTCTTT. Translation gives CASKRGRDTEAFF. The whole variable domain, remainder taken from reference TRBV2 and TRBJ1-1, is EPEVTQTPSHQVTQMGQEVILRCVPISNHLYFYWYRQILGQKVEFLVSFYNNEISEKSEIFDDQFSVERPDGSNFTLKIRSTKLEDSAMYFCASKRGRDTEAFFGQGTRLTVV.